This T cell receptor beta chain was sequenced in a study of cytomegalovirus exposure and HLA in healthy donors. Use of 60 Vbeta and 13 Jbeta primers characterized the PCR. Sequencing was performed with immunoSEQ multiplex PCR; in TCRdb, only in-frame clones are kept and a portion is missing. The sample includes some 240,000 clones, about nine tenths of them seen just once. Sampled while nominally healthy, donors likely had unrecorded immune exposures. Findings and caveats of the study: The classifier reportedly diagnosed cytomegalovirus status with high specificity and sensitivity. Later analysis demonstrated an association between a missense DCLRE1C variant and TCR beta V- and J-gene trimming.

A note on this clone: No antigen is known for it.

This TCR derives from a girl aged 2 to 10 in good health and CMV-seronegative. Sequencing was done on a sample of PBMCs.

The CDR3, as DNA: TGTGCCAGCAGTTTATCGGGGGGACTAGGAGGAGAGCAGTTCTTC. Translation: CASSLSGGLGGEQFF. This rearrangement joins TRBV27 to TRBJ2-1; 8 positions agree with TRBD2. Trimming took 0 bases from V and 10 from J; bases not matched to a gene: 8. The germline gives CDR1 MNHEY, CDR2 SMNVEV (reference sequence). This CDR3 spans 15 amino acids.